Below, one T cell receptor beta chain is given with its context. A junction boundary mismatches the germline segment, possibly from a read error. The sample belongs to a study of spatial heterogeneity in lung cancer. As to time point: sample taken at primary tumor resection. Sequencing covered unsorted whole RNA taken from tumor, nontumor lung or frozen PBMC. The donors were some 70 patients with non-small cell lung cancer that was early-stage and untreated. CDR3 length: 13 residues. Germline lookup yields CDR1 SGHVS and CDR2 FNYEAQ. Each TCR cDNA molecule carried a unique molecular identifier. In TCRdb, the 5' RACE reads were re-called with MiXCR into one record per CDR3 protein. The sample lists approximately 44,000 distinct CDR3 sequences, over 9.5% seen once, with around 39% in the top ten.

This rearrangement joins TRBV7-6 to TRBJ2-5; D gene unclear. The origin of this receptor is a female donor with early-stage non-small cell lung cancer. Sequencing was performed on PBMCs, taken at surgery. This CDR3 reads CAGSFPGQETQYF. Here the CDR3 DNA reads TGTGCCGGCAGCTTCCCCGGACAAGAGACCCAGTACTTC.